This record concerns one T cell receptor (beta chain) sequence. The antigen remains undetermined. The repertoire was sequenced with immunoSEQ multiplex PCR; TCRdb's copy has only in-frame clones and lacks some. The sample lists 170,000 or so clones; 90% were seen once. V was trimmed by 2 bases and J by 7 bases, leaving 15 bases between them. There are 14 residues in the CDR3. CDR1 is MNHNS, CDR2 SASEGT, per germline. The data originate from a study of T cell responses to AZD1222 COVID-19 vaccine. Study-level points and caveats: Two AZD1222 administrations were followed by greater Spike-specific TCR breadth and depth.

This TCR derives from an adult in good health. This specimen consisted of peripheral blood, obtained on day 0 of AZD1222 vaccination. V usage is TRBV6-1 and J usage is TRBJ2-7; maybe TRBD1 (6 bases). The CDR3 spells CASSERSGRGEQYF. The CDR3 DNA reads TGTGCCAGCAGTGAAAGGTCAGGAAGGGGGGAGCAGTACTTC.